What follows is one T cell receptor (beta chain) and its context. Method: immunoSEQ multiplex PCR; TCRdb's copy keeps in-frame clones and lacks some. The sample consists of 30,000 to 35,000 clones, approximately 80% of them appearing once. Noted time point: pretreatment peripheral blood. This specimen belongs to a study of PD-L1 blockade in urothelial cancer. In the study overall: Blood samples had a median of around 140,000 T cells, roughly 76,000 unique TCRs, and clonality around 0.08.

This CDR3 has 16 residues. V lost 7 bases and J lost 2; bases outside the gene matches: 10. CDR1 is MNHEY, CDR2 SMNVEV, per germline (reference sequence). The gene calls are TRBV27 and TRBJ2-7; 11 nucleotides align to TRBD2. The sequence came from a man in his 60s with urothelial cancer. The sequences come from PBMCs, collected around atezolizumab (anti-PD-L1) treatment. CDR3 DNA: TGTGCCAGCACCTTGGCGACTAGCGGGAAGCCCTACGAGCAGTACTTC. It yields the protein CASTLATSGKPYEQYF.